The 26 T cell receptor beta chains below were found in one sample sequenced in a study of T-cell memory formation after mild COVID-19. TCRdb fed the 5' RACE reads into MiXCR, producing one record per CDR3 protein. This sample has around 150,000 distinct CDR3 sequences, with roughly 15% found just once. The material sequenced was PBMCs or a T cell subset sorted from them (not recorded which). Every receptor here comes from an adult woman who had mild COVID-19 (a few samples of this study predate the infection). Cell type and time point are not known.

This clonotype was picked up a small number of times. V and J are TRBV27 and TRBJ2-7; a weak D match, TRBD2 (6 bases). The germline V gene has CDR1 MNHEY and CDR2 SMNVEV (reference sequence). The CDR3 sequence is 14 residues long. Trimming removed 5 bases at V and 2 bases at J, with 13 bases between. For the CDR3, the DNA is TGTGCCAGCAGTCCGGTCCTAGCGCCCTACGAGCAGTACTTC. Translating it yields CASSPVLAPYEQYF.

In this sample, this clonotype turned up a few times. The genes are TRBV6-1 and TRBJ2-4; D may be TRBD2 (5 bases). CDR3 size: 12 residues. Trimming removed 5 bases at V and 9 bases at J, with 11 bases between. Germline lookup yields CDR1 MNHNS and CDR2 SASEGT. CDR3 coding DNA: TGTGCCAGCAGTCGGGATTCAGGCATTCAGTACTTC. Translated: CASSRDSGIQYF.

This clonotype was picked up many times. This chain joins TRBV29-1 and TRBJ2-7; D is possibly TRBD2 (6 bases). The length of the CDR3 is 13 residues. The germline V gene has CDR1 SQVTM and CDR2 ANQGSEA. The V end was cut by 3 bases, the J end by 4 bases, with 13 bases between. The CDR3 region is CSVDPEGTYEQYF. The DNA for the CDR3 is TGCAGCGTTGACCCGGAGGGTACGTACGAGCAGTACTTC.

This clonotype showed up many times. The chain couples TRBV20-1 to TRBJ2-5; perhaps D is TRBD1 or TRBD2 (7 bases each). The V gene lost 5 bases and the J gene lost 5 bases, with 12 bases spanning the gap. CDR1 is DFQATT and CDR2 is SNEGSKA in the germline V gene (reference sequence). CDR3 length: 12 residues. This chain's CDR3 is CSARQGGETQYF. The CDR3, as DNA: TGCAGTGCTCGACAGGGAGGGGAGACCCAGTACTTC.

V and J are TRBV30 and TRBJ2-7, with D unresolved. Per the germline V gene, CDR1 is GTSNPN and CDR2 is SVGIG (reference sequence). Trimming took off 3 bases at V and 7 bases at J, with 7 bases between the two ends. This CDR3 has 10 amino acids. In DNA form, the CDR3 reads TGTGCCTGGAGGGAGAGAGAGCAGTACTTC. Translation: CAWREREQYF. Complete variable domain (other parts from reference TRBV30 and TRBJ2-7): SQTIHQWPATLVQPVGSPLSLECTVEGTSNPNLYWYRQAAGRGLQLLFYSVGIGQISSEVPQNLSASRPQDRQFILSSKKLLLSDSGFYLCAWREREQYFGPGTRLTVT.

CDR3 region: CASRAGMGTGEEKQYF. The CDR3 DNA reads as TGTGCCAGCAGAGCCGGTATGGGGACAGGGGAGGAGAAGCAGTACTTC. The rearrangement links TRBV6-1 to TRBJ2-7; 10 positions agree with TRBD1. V lost 6 bases to trimming and J lost 8 bases; unmatched junction nucleotides: 16. The CDR3 totals 16 residues. CDR1 and CDR2 from the germline V gene are MNHNS and SASEGT.

This clonotype was seen a few times. The genes are TRBV29-1 and TRBJ2-7; D may be TRBD1 (6 bases). The CDR3 sequence is 13 residues long. Deletions cut 6 bases from V and 1 base from J, with 13 bases between. CDR1 SQVTM and CDR2 ANQGSEA come from the germline V gene. CDR3 nucleotides: TGCAGCGTCAAGTGGGGGCCATCCTACGAGCAGTACTTC. Its protein product is CSVKWGPSYEQYF.

With respect to this clonotype: This may be a read error, as it is one base from a much larger clone. V usage is TRBV7-9 and J usage is TRBJ2-5; unclear D gene. The CDR3 contains 11 residues. Per the germline V gene, CDR1 is SEHNR and CDR2 is FQNEAQ (reference sequence). CDR3 sequence: CAISTGETQYF. The CDR3 bases are TGTGCCATCAGCACGGGAGAGACCCAGTACTTC.

This chain uses TRBV12-3 or TRBV12-4 with TRBJ1-1; D not certain. Trimming stripped 5 bases from V and 6 bases from J, with 7 bases between. The CDR3 spans 11 residues. CDR3 coding DNA: TGTGCCAGCAGTAATTCAGCTGAAGCTTTCTTT. This translates into CASSNSAEAFF.

The chain recombines TRBV7-3 with TRBJ2-2; 8 bases are a match to TRBD2. The V segment lost 5 bases and the J segment 6 bases; nucleotides outside the gene matches: 8. CDR1 SGHTA and CDR2 FQGTGA come from the germline V gene. The CDR3 spans 15 residues. Here the CDR3 reads CASSRTSGTAGELFF. The DNA of the CDR3 is TGTGCCAGCAGCCGTACTAGCGGTACTGCCGGGGAGCTGTTTTTT.

The chain employs TRBV5-1 and TRBJ2-1; the D gene could be TRBD1 or TRBD2 (6 bases each). Trimming removed 4 bases at V and 4 bases at J, with 15 bases between. Germline V gene data show CDR1 as SGHRS and CDR2 as YFSETQ. The CDR3 extends over 15 amino acids. Here the CDR3 DNA reads TGCGCCAGCAGCCCCGGGGGCGGGATGTACAATGAGCAGTTCTTC. The encoded protein is CASSPGGGMYNEQFF.

Only a few counts were recorded for this clonotype. This chain connects TRBV18 to TRBJ2-5; D gene ambiguous. V lost 6 bases and J lost 1, with 15 bases in between. The CDR3 is made up of 15 amino acids. Germline-derived CDR1 and CDR2 are KGHSH and LQKENI. The CDR3 bases are TGTGCCAGCTCCCTAGAGCCGGGTCCCCAAGAGACCCAGTACTTC. It is translated as CASSLEPGPQETQYF.

The table lists this clonotype with a few counts. The chain recombines TRBV5-1 with TRBJ2-2, with 8 bases fitting TRBD1. The CDR3 spans 15 residues. Germline V gene sequence: CDR1 SGHRS, CDR2 YFSETQ. V lost 3 bases to trimming and J lost 3 bases; unmatched junction nucleotides: 4. CDR3 loop: CASSSTGVDTGELFF. The CDR3 DNA reads as TGCGCCAGCAGCTCGACAGGGGTGGACACCGGGGAGCTGTTTTTT.

The genes are TRBV6-5 and TRBJ1-1, with D maybe TRBD1 (6 bases). This CDR3 is 14 amino acids long. Germline CDR1 and CDR2: MNHEY and SVGAGI. V gave up 2 bases and J gave up 4 bases, with 11 bases separating them. CDR3: CASSYEGTSTEAFF. The CDR3, as DNA: TGTGCCAGCAGTTACGAGGGGACATCCACTGAAGCTTTCTTT.

V gene TRBV7-3 combines with J gene TRBJ2-1, with D unclear. Germline-derived CDR1 and CDR2 are SGHTA and FQGTGA. V was pared by 1 base and J by 10 bases, with 17 bases between. The CDR3 has 15 amino acids. The DNA of the CDR3 is TGTGCCAGCAGCTTAAGTTCGGAGCCCCAAAGAGAGCAGTTCTTC. Translating gives CASSLSSEPQREQFF.

This clonotype was found a few times. The chain is built from TRBV10-3 and TRBJ2-7; the D gene could be TRBD1 or TRBD2 (6 bases each). Germline V CDR1 and CDR2: ENHRY, SYGVKD. The ends were cut back, 1 base at V and 1 base at J, with 17 bases in the middle. CDR3 length equals 17 residues. The CDR3 DNA sequence: TGTGCCATCAGTGAGTTAATGGGGGGCCTTCCTTCCTACGAGCAGTACTTC. It encodes CAISELMGGLPSYEQYF.

The chain is built from TRBV5-4 and TRBJ1-1; the D gene is possibly TRBD1 (5 bases). Germline-derived CDR1 and CDR2 are SGHNT and YYREEE (reference sequence). The CDR3 is 14 residues long. Trimming removed 0 bases from V and 1 base from J, with 7 bases in between. The CDR3 nucleotides are TGTGCCAGCAGCTTGGCCAGGGCGAACACTGAAGCTTTCTTT. It encodes CASSLARANTEAFF.

The gene calls are TRBV11-1 and TRBJ2-2, with TRBD1 matching 8 bases. The V gene end was trimmed by 5 bases and the J gene end by 3 bases; junction bases not matched to a gene: 5. Germline V CDR1 and CDR2: SGHAT, FQDESV (reference sequence). The CDR3 has 15 amino acids. The CDR3 region has the DNA TGTGCCAGCAGCCGGACAGGGCCGTACACCGGGGAGCTGTTTTTT. It specifies CASSRTGPYTGELFF.

This clonotype has only a few counts. V gene TRBV7-8 combines with J gene TRBJ2-5; the D gene is possibly TRBD1 (6 bases). CDR1 and CDR2 from the germline V gene are SGHVS and FQNEAQ. The CDR3 has 16 residues. V was clipped by 3 bases and J by 1 base, with 15 bases between them. CDR3 in DNA: TGTGCCAGCAGCTTCAGCCCGCAGGGGATCCAAGAGACCCAGTACTTC. This gives the protein CASSFSPQGIQETQYF.

This clonotype was found a few times. The chain has TRBV20-1 and TRBJ2-3, with 12 bases that match TRBD2. The CDR3 sequence is 16 residues long. Germline trimming cut 6 bases from V and 3 bases from J; bases unmatched to any gene: 10. The germline V gene has CDR1 DFQATT and CDR2 SNEGSKA (reference sequence). This CDR3 is CSATSSGGAWTDTQYF. As DNA, the CDR3 is TGCAGTGCAACCTCTAGCGGGGGGGCTTGGACAGATACGCAGTATTTT.

The chain couples TRBV12-3 or TRBV12-4 to TRBJ1-1; tentative D call: TRBD1 (5 bases). V was cut by 0 bases and J by 5 bases, with 13 bases left in between. The CDR3 is made up of 15 amino acids. The CDR3 here is CASSLAQGVRTEAFF. DNA of the CDR3: TGTGCCAGCAGTTTAGCGCAGGGAGTGAGGACTGAAGCTTTCTTT.

This chain connects TRBV5-1 to TRBJ1-2; possible D gene TRBD1, 5 bases. CDR3 length equals 13 residues. Germline V gene lookup returns CDR1 SGHRS and CDR2 YFSETQ. V lost 4 bases and J 8 bases, leaving 15 bases between the germline ends. DNA for the CDR3: TGCGCCAGCAGCCTCCTAGGGGATCGAGGCTACACCTTC. This translates into CASSLLGDRGYTF.

V gene TRBV10-3 combines with J gene TRBJ2-7; a weak D match, TRBD1 (6 bases). Looked up from germline, CDR1 is ENHRY and CDR2 is SYGVKD. The length of the CDR3 is 14 residues. The V end lost 7 bases, the J end lost 3 bases, and 16 bases lay between the germline ends. The DNA for the CDR3 is TGTGCCATCACAGCCGGGACAATACGCTACGAGCAGTACTTC. This sequence encodes CAITAGTIRYEQYF.

The CDR3 coding sequence is TGCAGTGCTAGAGATCAGGCCGCCGGCACAGATACGCAGTATTTT. This translates into CSARDQAAGTDTQYF. This rearrangement joins TRBV20-1 to TRBJ2-3; D is unresolved. Trimming took off 0 bases at V and 1 base at J, with 11 bases between the two ends. This CDR3 spans 15 amino acids. CDR1 is DFQATT, CDR2 SNEGSKA, per germline (reference sequence).

This rearrangement joins TRBV6-5 to TRBJ2-7, with a tentative D call TRBD2 (5 bases). Germline V gene lookup returns CDR1 MNHEY and CDR2 SVGAGI. CDR3 length: 15 residues. V lost 0 bases and J 1 base, leaving 10 bases between the germline ends. The CDR3 DNA sequence: TGTGCCAGCAGTTACTCCCGGGGAAGTTCCTACGAGCAGTACTTC. The encoded protein is CASSYSRGSSYEQYF.

This clonotype was observed a handful of times. The chain employs TRBV24-1 and TRBJ2-1, with D hard to call. Per germline, CDR1 KGHDR and CDR2 SFDVKD. The V end lost 0 bases, the J end lost 8 bases, and 16 bases lay between the germline ends. The CDR3 consists of 16 residues. CDR3 amino acids: CATSDLSGPRLDEQFF. In DNA, the CDR3 is TGTGCCACCAGTGATTTGAGTGGACCCCGCCTGGATGAGCAGTTCTTC.